This TCR beta chain is from a study of blood T cells in healthy people across ages. Through a sample-barcoded 5' primer and a J-beta primer mix, a second PCR was run for roughly 7 to 11 cycles. TCRdb independently ran MiXCR on the 5' RACE reads; one entry per CDR3 protein. The sample includes 780,000 or so distinct CDR3 sequences, around 25% of them seen just once. Trimming shortened V by 1 base and J by 4 bases, and 5 bases separated the two germline ends. CDR3 length: 12 amino acids. The germline CDR1 and CDR2 sequences are SGDLS and YYNGEE. Separately, the same data were catalogued under a study of T cells of mothers and their children. That paper notes: Slightly, though not significantly, more overlap was seen in related than in unrelated mother-child pairs.

The origin of this receptor is a boy between 10 and 17 years old in good health. The sequencing sample was made of blood. V usage is TRBV9 and J usage is TRBJ1-2, with D uncertain. In DNA form, the CDR3 reads TGTGCCAGCAGCGTAATCGCCTATGGCTACACCTTC. Its translation is CASSVIAYGYTF.